Below, 9 T cell receptor beta chains from the same sample are listed, as sequenced in a study of blood T cell repertoires in COVID-19. Profiled with immunoSEQ multiplex PCR; TCRdb holds only in-frame clones, not every one. This table holds 130,000 or so clones, over 80% found once. Sequencing was done on a sample of peripheral blood. The receptors were sampled from a man aged 55-75 years with active or convalescent COVID-19.

V and J are TRBV2 and TRBJ2-7; D might be TRBD1 (5 bases). The CDR3 is 14 amino acids. Germline-derived CDR1 and CDR2 are SNHLY and FYNNEI. V lost 4 bases to trimming and J lost 5 bases, with 15 bases between them. The CDR3 DNA reads as TGTGCCAGCAGTGCCCAGGGCGTCGTGAACGAGCAGTACTTC. Residues: CASSAQGVVNEQYF.

As for this clone: Other DNA sequences in the same sample also yield this CDR3. The chain couples TRBV19 to TRBJ2-1, with 8 bases identical to TRBD1. The length of the CDR3 is 15 residues. After removal of 5 bases from V and 0 bases from J, the junction contained 3 bases not matched to a gene. The germline gives CDR1 LNHDA, CDR2 SQIVND (reference sequence). The CDR3 here is CASSPDRVSYNEQFF. CDR3 bases: TGTGCCAGTAGTCCGGACAGGGTCTCCTACAATGAGCAGTTCTTC.

This chain links TRBV28 with TRBJ1-3; D perhaps matches TRBD1 (6 bases). Germline CDR1 is MDHEN and CDR2 is SYDVKM. V lost 5 bases and J lost 0, with 11 bases in between. The CDR3 runs 15 residues. The CDR3 DNA reads as TGTGCCAGCAGTCGCAGGGGAACCTCTGGAAACACCATATATTTT. This gives the protein CASSRRGTSGNTIYF.

The chain links TRBV7-2 to TRBJ1-2; 7 nucleotides agree with TRBD1. V was pared by 4 bases and J by 5 bases, with 4 bases of the junction left unmatched. CDR1 and CDR2 (germline): SGHTA, FQGNSA. The CDR3 runs to 13 residues. The CDR3 DNA sequence: TGTGCCAGCAGCTCGGGGACAGCGTATGGCTACACCTTC. This codes for CASSSGTAYGYTF. Full variable domain (remainder filled in from reference TRBV7-2 and TRBJ1-2): GAGVSQSPSNKVTEKGKDVELRCDPISGHTALYWYRQSLGQGLEFLIYFQGNSAPDKSGLPSDRFSAERTGGSVSTLTIQRTQQEDSAVYLCASSSGTAYGYTFGSGTRLTVV.

The chain links TRBV5-5 to TRBJ2-1; 11 nucleotides line up with TRBD1. The CDR3 runs 17 residues. Per the germline V gene, CDR1 is SGHKS and CDR2 is YYEKEE (reference sequence). The junction had 10 bases not matched to a gene; V was cut back by 1 base and J by 7 bases. The CDR3 loop reads CASSLLGRTGGYNEQFF. CDR3 sequence (DNA): TGTGCCAGCAGCTTGTTGGGCCGGACAGGGGGCTATAATGAGCAGTTCTTC.

J is TRBJ1-3 and V is TRBV7-2; D not certain. This CDR3 has 16 residues. Germline CDR1 is SGHTA and CDR2 is FQGNSA. Trimming took 0 bases from V and 0 from J, leaving 9 bases between them. The CDR3 DNA reads TGTGCCAGCAGCTTAGCTGGCGGTTTCTCTGGAAACACCATATATTTT. Encoded protein: CASSLAGGFSGNTIYF.

This clone has more than one count but fewer than ten. CDR3 residues: CASSPGLLTGELFF. CDR3 in DNA: TGTGCCAGCAGCCCGGGACTTCTTACCGGGGAGCTGTTTTTT. The V gene is TRBV5-4, the J gene TRBJ2-2; D possibly corresponds to TRBD2 (6 bases). V was shortened by 4 bases and J by 5 bases, with 12 bases between the two germline ends. The CDR3 has 14 amino acids. Germline CDR1 SGHNT, CDR2 YYREEE (reference sequence).

The chain has TRBV20-1 and TRBJ2-5; tentatively, D is TRBD1 (5 bases). CDR1 is DFQATT and CDR2 is SNEGSKA in the germline V gene (reference sequence). The CDR3 totals 12 residues. V shed 3 bases and J shed 5 bases, with 10 bases lying between them. CDR3 DNA: TGCAGTGCTAGTAGGGGCTTCGAGACCCAGTACTTC. It specifies CSASRGFETQYF.

V gene TRBV3-1 (or the pseudogene TRBV3-2) combines with J gene TRBJ2-2; no clear D gene. In germline, CDR1 is LGHDT, CDR2 YNNKEL (reference sequence). The CDR3 covers 11 residues. The ends were cut back, 10 bases at V and 1 base at J, with 4 bases in the middle. The CDR3 coding sequence is TGTGCCACCCGGAACACCGGGGAGCTGTTTTTT. It specifies CATRNTGELFF.